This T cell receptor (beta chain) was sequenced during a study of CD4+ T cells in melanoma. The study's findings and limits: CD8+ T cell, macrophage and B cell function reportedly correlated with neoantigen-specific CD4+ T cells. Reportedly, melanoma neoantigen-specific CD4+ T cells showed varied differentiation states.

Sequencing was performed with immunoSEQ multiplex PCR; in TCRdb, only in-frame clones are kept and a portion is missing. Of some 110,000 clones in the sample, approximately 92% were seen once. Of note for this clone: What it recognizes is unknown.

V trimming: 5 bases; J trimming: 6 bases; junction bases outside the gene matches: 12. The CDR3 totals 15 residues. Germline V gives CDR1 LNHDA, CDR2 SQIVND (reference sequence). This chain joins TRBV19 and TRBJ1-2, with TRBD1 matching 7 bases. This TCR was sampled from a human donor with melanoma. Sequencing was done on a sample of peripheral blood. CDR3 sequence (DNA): TGTGCCAGTAGTTATGAGGGGGCGGGAATGGATGGCTACACCTTC. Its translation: CASSYEGAGMDGYTF. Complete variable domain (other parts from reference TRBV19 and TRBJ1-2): DGGITQSPKYLFRKEGQNVTLSCEQNLNHDAMYWYRQDPGQGLRLIYYSQIVNDFQKGDIAEGYSVSREKKESFPLTVTSAQKNPTAFYLCASSYEGAGMDGYTFGSGTRLTVV.